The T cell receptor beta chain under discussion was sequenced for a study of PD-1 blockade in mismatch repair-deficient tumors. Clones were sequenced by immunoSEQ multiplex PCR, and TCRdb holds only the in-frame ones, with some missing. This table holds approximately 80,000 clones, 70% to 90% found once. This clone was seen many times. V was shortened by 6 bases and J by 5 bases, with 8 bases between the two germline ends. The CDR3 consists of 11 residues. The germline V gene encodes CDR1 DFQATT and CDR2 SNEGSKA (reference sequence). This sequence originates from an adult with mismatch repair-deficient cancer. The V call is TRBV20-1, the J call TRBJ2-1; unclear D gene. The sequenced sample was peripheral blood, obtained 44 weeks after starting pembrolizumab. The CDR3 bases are TGCAGTGCCACAAAAAACAATGAGCAGTTCTTC. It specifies CSATKNNEQFF.